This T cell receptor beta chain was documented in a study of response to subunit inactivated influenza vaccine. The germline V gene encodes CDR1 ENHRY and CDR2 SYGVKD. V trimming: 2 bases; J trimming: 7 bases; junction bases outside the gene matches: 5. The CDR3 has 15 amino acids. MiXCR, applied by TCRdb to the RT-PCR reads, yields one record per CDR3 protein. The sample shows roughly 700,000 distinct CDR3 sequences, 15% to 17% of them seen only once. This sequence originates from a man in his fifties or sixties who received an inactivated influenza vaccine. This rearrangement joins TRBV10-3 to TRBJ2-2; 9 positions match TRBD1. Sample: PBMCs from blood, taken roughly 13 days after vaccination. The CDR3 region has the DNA TGTGCCATCAGTGAGAACACAGGGGGCATCGGGGAGCTGTTTTTT. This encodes CAISENTGGIGELFF.